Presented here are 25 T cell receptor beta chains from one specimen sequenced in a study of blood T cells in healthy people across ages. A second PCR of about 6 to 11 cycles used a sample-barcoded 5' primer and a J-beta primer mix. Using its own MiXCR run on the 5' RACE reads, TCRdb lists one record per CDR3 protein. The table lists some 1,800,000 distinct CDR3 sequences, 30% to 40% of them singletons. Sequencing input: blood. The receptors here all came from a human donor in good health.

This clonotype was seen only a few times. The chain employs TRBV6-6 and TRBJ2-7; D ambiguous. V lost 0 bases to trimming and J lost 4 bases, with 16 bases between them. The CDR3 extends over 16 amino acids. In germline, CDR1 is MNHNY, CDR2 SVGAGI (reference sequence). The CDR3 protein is CASSYSVDTEFYEQYF. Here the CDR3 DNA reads TGTGCCAGCAGTTACTCGGTCGACACGGAGTTTTACGAGCAGTACTTC.

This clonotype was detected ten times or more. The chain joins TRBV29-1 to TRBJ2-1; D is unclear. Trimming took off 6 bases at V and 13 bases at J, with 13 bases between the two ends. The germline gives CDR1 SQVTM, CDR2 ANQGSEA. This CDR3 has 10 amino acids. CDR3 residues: CSVGIEFQFF. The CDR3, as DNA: TGCAGCGTCGGTATAGAGTTCCAGTTCTTC.

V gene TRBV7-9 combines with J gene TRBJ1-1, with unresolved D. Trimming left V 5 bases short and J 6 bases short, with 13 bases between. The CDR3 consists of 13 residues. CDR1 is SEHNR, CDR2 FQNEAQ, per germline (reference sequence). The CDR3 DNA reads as TGTGCCAGCAGCGCGGGAGAGAGCGCTGAAGCTTTCTTT. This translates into CASSAGESAEAFF. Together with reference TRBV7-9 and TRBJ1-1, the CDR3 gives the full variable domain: DTGVSQNPRHKITKRGQNVTFRCDPISEHNRLYWYRQTLGQGPEFLTYFQNEAQLEKSRLLSDRFSAERPKGSFSTLEIQRTEQGDSAMYLCASSAGESAEAFFGQGTRLTVV.

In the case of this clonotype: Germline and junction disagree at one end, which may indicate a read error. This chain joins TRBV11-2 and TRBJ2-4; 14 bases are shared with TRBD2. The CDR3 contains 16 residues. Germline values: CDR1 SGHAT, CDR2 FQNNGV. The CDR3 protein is CASSKGLAGARNIQYF. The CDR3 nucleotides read TGTGCCAGCAGCAAGGGACTAGCGGGGGCCAGAAACATTCAGTACTTC. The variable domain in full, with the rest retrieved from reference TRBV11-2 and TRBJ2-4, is EAGVAQSPRYKIIEKRQSVAFWCNPISGHATLYWYQQILGQGPKLLIQFQNNGVVDDSQLPKDRFSAERLKGVDSTLKIQPAKLEDSAVYLCASSKGLAGARNIQYFGAGTRLSVL.

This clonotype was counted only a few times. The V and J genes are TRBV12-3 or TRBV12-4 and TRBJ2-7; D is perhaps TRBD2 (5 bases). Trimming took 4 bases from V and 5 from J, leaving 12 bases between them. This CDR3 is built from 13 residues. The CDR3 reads CASSSQDFHEQYF. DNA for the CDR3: TGTGCCAGCAGTTCCCAGGACTTTCACGAGCAGTACTTC.

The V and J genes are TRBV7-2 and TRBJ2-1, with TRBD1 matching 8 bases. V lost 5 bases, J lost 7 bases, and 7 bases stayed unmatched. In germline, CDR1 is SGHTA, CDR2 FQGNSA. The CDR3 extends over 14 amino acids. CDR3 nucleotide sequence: TGTGCCAGCAGCCCGACAGGGGAAAGGAATGAGCAGTTCTTC. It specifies CASSPTGERNEQFF.

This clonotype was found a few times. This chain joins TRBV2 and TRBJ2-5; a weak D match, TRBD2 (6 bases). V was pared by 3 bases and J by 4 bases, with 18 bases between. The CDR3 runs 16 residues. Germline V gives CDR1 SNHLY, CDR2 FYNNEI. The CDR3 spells CASSDRFRAGLETQYF. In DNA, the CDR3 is TGTGCCAGCAGTGATCGGTTCCGAGCGGGTTTAGAGACCCAGTACTTC.

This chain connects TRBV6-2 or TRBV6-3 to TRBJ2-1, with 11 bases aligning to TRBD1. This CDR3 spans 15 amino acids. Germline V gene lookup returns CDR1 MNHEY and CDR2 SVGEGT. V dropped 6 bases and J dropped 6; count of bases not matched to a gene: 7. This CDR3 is CASSWTGGFVNEQFF. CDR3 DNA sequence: TGTGCCAGCAGCTGGACAGGGGGCTTTGTCAATGAGCAGTTCTTC.

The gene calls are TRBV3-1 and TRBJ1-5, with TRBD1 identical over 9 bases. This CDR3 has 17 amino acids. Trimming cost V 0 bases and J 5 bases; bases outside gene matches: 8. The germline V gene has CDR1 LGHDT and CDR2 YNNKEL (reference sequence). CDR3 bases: TGTGCCAGCAGCCAAGATAGGTTAGACAGGGGGGATCAGCCCCAGCATTTT. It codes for CASSQDRLDRGDQPQHF.

CDR3 nucleotide sequence: TGTGCCAGCACGCGTTGGCTGGGTGATCCCCCGATCGGGCGAAAACTGTTTTTT. This encodes CASTRWLGDPPIGRKLFF. V gene TRBV2 combines with J gene TRBJ1-4; no definite D call. Germline lookup yields CDR1 SNHLY and CDR2 FYNNEI. V was cut by 7 bases and J by 10 bases, with 31 bases left in between. The CDR3 has 18 residues.

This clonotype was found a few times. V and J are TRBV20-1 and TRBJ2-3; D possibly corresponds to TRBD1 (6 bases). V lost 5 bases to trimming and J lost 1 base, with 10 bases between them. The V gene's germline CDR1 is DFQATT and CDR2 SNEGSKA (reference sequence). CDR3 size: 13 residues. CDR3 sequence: CSAQGSGTDTQYF. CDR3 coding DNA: TGCAGTGCTCAGGGGTCAGGCACAGATACGCAGTATTTT.

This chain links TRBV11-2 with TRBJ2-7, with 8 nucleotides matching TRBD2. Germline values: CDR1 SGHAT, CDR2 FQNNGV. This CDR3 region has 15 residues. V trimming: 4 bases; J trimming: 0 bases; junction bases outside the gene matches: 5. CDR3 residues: CASSYSGADSYEQYF. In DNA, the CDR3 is TGTGCCAGCAGCTATAGCGGGGCTGACTCCTACGAGCAGTACTTC.

CDR3 DNA: TGCAGTGCTAGTGGCGCTAGCGGGCACAATGAGCAGTTCTTC. Encoded protein: CSASGASGHNEQFF. This chain uses TRBV20-1 with TRBJ2-1; 8 bases are shared with TRBD2. V gave up 3 bases and J gave up 5 bases; unmatched junction bases: 6. The germline gives CDR1 DFQATT, CDR2 SNEGSKA (reference sequence). The CDR3 totals 14 residues.

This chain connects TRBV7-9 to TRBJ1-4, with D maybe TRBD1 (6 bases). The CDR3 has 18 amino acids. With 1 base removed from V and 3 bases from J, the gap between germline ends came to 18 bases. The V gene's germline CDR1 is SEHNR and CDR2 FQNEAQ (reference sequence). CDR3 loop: CASSLGHGAGEANEKLFF. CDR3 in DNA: TGTGCCAGCAGCTTAGGTCATGGAGCAGGGGAGGCTAATGAAAAACTGTTTTTT.

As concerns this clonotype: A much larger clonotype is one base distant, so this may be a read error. As DNA, the CDR3 is TGTGCCAGCAGGGCCAGCAGGGAAAAACTGTTTTTT. Amino acids: CASRASREKLFF. The J gene is TRBJ1-4, the V gene TRBV2, with D hard to call. From germline, CDR1 is SNHLY and CDR2 FYNNEI. Trimming took 6 bases from V and 8 from J, leaving 10 bases between them. CDR3 length: 12 residues.

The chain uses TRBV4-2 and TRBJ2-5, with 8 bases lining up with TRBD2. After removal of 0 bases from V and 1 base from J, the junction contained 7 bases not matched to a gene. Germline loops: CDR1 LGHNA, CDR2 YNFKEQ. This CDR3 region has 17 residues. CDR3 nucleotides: TGTGCCAGCAGCCAAGATGAGAGCGGGGGCCTCCAAGAGACCCAGTACTTC. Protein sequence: CASSQDESGGLQETQYF.

The CDR3 protein is CASQASSNQPQHF. The CDR3 nucleotides read TGTGCCAGCCAGGCGTCTAGCAATCAGCCCCAGCATTTT. This chain joins TRBV6-2 or TRBV6-3 and TRBJ1-5; D unclear. Germline-derived CDR1 and CDR2 are MNHEY and SVGEGT. The CDR3 sequence is 13 residues long. The germline V and J ends were trimmed by 8 bases and 0 bases, with 8 bases remaining between them.

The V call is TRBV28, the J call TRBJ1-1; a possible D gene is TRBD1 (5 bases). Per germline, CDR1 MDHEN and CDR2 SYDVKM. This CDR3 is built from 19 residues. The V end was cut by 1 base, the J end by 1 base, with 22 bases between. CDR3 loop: CASSLFGQGVVRPNTEAFF. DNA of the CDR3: TGTGCCAGCAGTTTATTCGGCCAGGGAGTAGTCCGCCCGAACACTGAAGCTTTCTTT.

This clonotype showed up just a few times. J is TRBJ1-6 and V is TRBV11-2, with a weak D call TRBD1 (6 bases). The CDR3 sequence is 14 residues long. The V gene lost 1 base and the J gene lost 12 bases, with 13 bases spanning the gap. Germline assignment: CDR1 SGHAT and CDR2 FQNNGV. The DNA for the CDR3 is TGTGCCAGCAGCTTAGTCGGGGGCGGAGGACCCCTCCACTTT. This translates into CASSLVGGGGPLHF.

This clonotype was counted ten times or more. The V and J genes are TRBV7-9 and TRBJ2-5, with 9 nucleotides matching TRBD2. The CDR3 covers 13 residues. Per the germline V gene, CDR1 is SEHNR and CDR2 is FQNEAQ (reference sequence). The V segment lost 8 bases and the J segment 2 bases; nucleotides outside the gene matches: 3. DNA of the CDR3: TGTGCCAGCCGCGCGGGGGGGCAAGAGACCCAGTACTTC. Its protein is CASRAGGQETQYF.

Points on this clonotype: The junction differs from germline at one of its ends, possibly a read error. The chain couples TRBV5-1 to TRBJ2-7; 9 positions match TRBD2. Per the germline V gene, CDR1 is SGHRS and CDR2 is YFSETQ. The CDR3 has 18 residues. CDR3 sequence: CASKVSSGGSSSSYKQYF. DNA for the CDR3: TGCGCCAGCAAGGTATCCAGCGGGGGGTCCTCGAGCTCCTACAAGCAGTACTTC.

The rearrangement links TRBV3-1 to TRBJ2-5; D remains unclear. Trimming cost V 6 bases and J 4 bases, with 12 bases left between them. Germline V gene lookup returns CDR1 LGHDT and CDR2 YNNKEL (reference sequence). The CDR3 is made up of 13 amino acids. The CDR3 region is CASRPTQRETQYF. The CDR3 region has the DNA TGTGCCAGCAGACCAACCCAGCGAGAGACCCAGTACTTC.

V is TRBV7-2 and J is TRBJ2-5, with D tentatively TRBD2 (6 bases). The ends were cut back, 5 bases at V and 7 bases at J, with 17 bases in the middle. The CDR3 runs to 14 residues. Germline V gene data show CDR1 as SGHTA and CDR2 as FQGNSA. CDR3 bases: TGTGCCAGCAGCCCTAAAGGGGACTCGGGGACCCAGTACTTC. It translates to CASSPKGDSGTQYF.

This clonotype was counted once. The CDR3 protein is CASSPQVNTGELFF. Here the CDR3 DNA reads TGTGCCAGCTCACCACAGGTTAACACCGGGGAGCTGTTTTTT. The gene calls are TRBV18 and TRBJ2-2, with no clear D. CDR1 and CDR2 from the germline V gene are KGHSH and LQKENI. The CDR3 sequence is 14 residues long. Trimming left V 1 base short and J 2 bases short, with 5 bases between.

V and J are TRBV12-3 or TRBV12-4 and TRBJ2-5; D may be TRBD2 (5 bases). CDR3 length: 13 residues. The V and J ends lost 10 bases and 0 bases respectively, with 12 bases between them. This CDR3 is CAISPGNQETQYF. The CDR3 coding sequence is TGTGCCATCAGCCCCGGGAACCAAGAGACCCAGTACTTC.